Included here is one TCR beta chain sequence, with context. What it recognizes is unknown. The data belong to a study of shared clonotypes between healthy human individuals. Findings and caveats of the study: Among four donors, approximately 5.4% of naive CD4 clonotypes were found in common. Clonotype sharing among donors was thought likely to change with sequencing depth.

Germline loops: CDR1 MGHRA, CDR2 YSYEKL. J lost 4 bases, V lost 5 bases, and 5 bases had no gene match. The CDR3 is made up of 15 amino acids. Across several immunoSEQ plates, the genomic DNA of each subset was split evenly. TCRdb keeps only in-frame clones here, not all; method: immunoSEQ multiplex PCR. The data hold almost 700,000 clones, with 92% observed a single time. As defined, naive CD8 cells were CD45RO-negative and positively selected for CCR7, with terminally differentiated effector memory CD45RA+ cells excluded. The chain couples TRBV4-1 to TRBJ2-1; TRBD2 matches at 10 bases. What was sequenced was naive CD8+ T cells sorted from blood. This clonotype was sampled from a man aged 25-40 years in good health. In nucleotides, the CDR3 is TGCGCCAGCAGCTCCGGACTAGCGGAATACAATGAGCAGTTCTTC. The encoded protein is CASSSGLAEYNEQFF.